The 27 T cell receptor beta chains presented below share a single source sample, sequenced in a study of spatial heterogeneity in lung cancer. Time point described: sample taken at primary tumor resection. Whole RNA from tumor, nontumor lung or frozen PBMC was sequenced unsorted. TCRdb reanalysed the 5' RACE reads using MiXCR and keeps one entry per CDR3 protein. The data hold about 50,000 distinct CDR3 sequences, with 7.6% observed a single time. Sequenced here: PBMCs, sampled at surgery. The source is a female donor with early-stage non-small cell lung cancer.

A few counts support this clonotype. CDR3 in DNA: TGCAGCGCAAGGAGGGAGGCCGGAGGAGGCTACACCTTC. It encodes CSARREAGGGYTF. This chain connects TRBV29-1 to TRBJ1-2; no clear D. Germline V gene lookup returns CDR1 SQVTM and CDR2 ANQGSEA. The CDR3 is 13 amino acids. V was shortened by 7 bases and J by 8 bases, with 20 bases between the two germline ends. The full variable domain, with the rest looked up from reference TRBV29-1 and TRBJ1-2, is SAVISQKPSRDICQRGTSLTIQCQVDSQVTMMFWYRQQPGQSLTLIATANQGSEATYESGFVIDKFPISRPNLTFSTLTVSNMSPEDSSIYLCSARREAGGGYTFGSGTRLTVV.

In its sample, this clonotype was seen many times. This rearrangement joins TRBV27 to TRBJ1-5; TRBD1 is a possible D gene (5 bases). Looked up from germline, CDR1 is MNHEY and CDR2 is SMNVEV (reference sequence). This CDR3 is 16 amino acids long. V was pared by 1 base and J by 4 bases, with 14 bases between. The DNA of the CDR3 is TGTGCCAGCAGTTTATGGGGGGGGGTGGGGAATCAGCCCCAGCATTTT. Encoded protein: CASSLWGGVGNQPQHF.

This chain uses TRBV11-1 with TRBJ2-1; a possible D gene is TRBD1 (6 bases). CDR1 SGHAT and CDR2 FQDESV come from the germline V gene (reference sequence). Trimming removed 1 base at V and 0 bases at J, with 7 bases between. The CDR3 is made up of 15 amino acids. CDR3 residues: CASSLEGGSYNEQFF. CDR3 sequence (DNA): TGTGCCAGCAGCTTAGAAGGGGGCTCCTACAATGAGCAGTTCTTC.

The rearrangement links TRBV27 to TRBJ2-2; D is uncertain. Germline CDR1 MNHEY, CDR2 SMNVEV (reference sequence). The CDR3 has 12 residues. V was clipped by 6 bases and J by 5 bases, with 7 bases between them. The CDR3 protein is CASSRKTGELFF. The CDR3 nucleotides are TGTGCCAGCAGCCGAAAAACCGGGGAGCTGTTTTTT.

In its sample, this clonotype was seen many times. This rearrangement joins TRBV7-9 to TRBJ2-2, with 11 nucleotides matching TRBD1. Per the germline V gene, CDR1 is SEHNR and CDR2 is FQNEAQ (reference sequence). The CDR3 consists of 17 residues. V lost 0 bases and J lost 4; bases outside the gene matches: 4. For the CDR3, the DNA is TGTGCCAGCAGCTTAGCGCGTGGGACAGGGGGCACCGGGGAGCTGTTTTTT. It yields the protein CASSLARGTGGTGELFF. Together with reference TRBV7-9 and TRBJ2-2, the CDR3 gives the full variable domain: DTGVSQNPRHKITKRGQNVTFRCDPISEHNRLYWYRQTLGQGPEFLTYFQNEAQLEKSRLLSDRFSAERPKGSFSTLEIQRTEQGDSAMYLCASSLARGTGGTGELFFGEGSRLTVL.

About this clonotype: Possible read error: a much larger clone is one base away. This chain links TRBV9 with TRBJ2-1, with D perhaps TRBD2 (5 bases). The length of the CDR3 is 17 residues. The germline gives CDR1 SGDLS, CDR2 YYNGEE. The CDR3 protein is CASGVASGGLSYNEQFF. DNA of the CDR3: TGTGCCAGCGGCGTAGCTTCTGGCGGGCTCTCCTACAATGAGCAGTTCTTC.

This clonotype was recorded many times. The genes are TRBV25-1 and TRBJ2-7, with D unclear. V was cut by 5 bases and J by 3 bases, with 11 bases left in between. From germline, CDR1 is MGHDK and CDR2 SYGVNS. CDR3 length: 13 residues. The CDR3, as DNA: TGTGCCAGCAGTAGGTTGGCTGGCTACGAGCAGTACTTC. Amino acids: CASSRLAGYEQYF.

There are many counts of this clonotype. This rearrangement joins TRBV21-1 to TRBJ2-7; TRBD1, the table's D call, lacks a check against the DNA. TRBV21-1 constitutes a pseudogene. The CDR3 contains 16 residues. Here the CDR3 DNA reads TGTGCCAGCAGGCTCCTTGTCCCAGGGGCCACCTACGAGCAGTACTTC. Amino acid sequence: CASRLLVPGATYEQYF.

This clonotype was detected many times. The chain links TRBV11-2 to TRBJ2-1; 13 bases fit TRBD2. The J segment lost 5 bases and the V segment lost 4 bases, leaving 2 bases of the junction unmatched. Germline V gene lookup returns CDR1 SGHAT and CDR2 FQNNGV. This CDR3 spans 15 amino acids. DNA of the CDR3: TGTGCCAGCAGCTCGGGACTAGCGGGGAACAATGAGCAGTTCTTC. It encodes CASSSGLAGNNEQFF.

With respect to this clonotype: An end of the junction differs from the germline gene, which may be a read error. The V and J genes are TRBV7-9 and TRBJ1-5; tentative D call: TRBD1 (5 bases). The CDR3 is 14 residues long. Per germline, CDR1 SEHNR and CDR2 FQNEAQ (reference sequence). The DNA of the CDR3 is TGCGCCAGCAGCTTAGGCCAGGGAGTCGGTCCCCAGCATTTT. Translating gives CASSLGQGVGPQHF.

The rearrangement links TRBV20-1 to TRBJ2-2; D could derive from TRBD1 or TRBD2 (6 bases each). V gave up 3 bases and J gave up 6 bases, with 8 bases separating them. CDR3 size: 12 residues. In germline, CDR1 is DFQATT, CDR2 SNEGSKA (reference sequence). Here the CDR3 reads CSAREGAGELFF. The CDR3 DNA is TGCAGTGCTAGGGAGGGGGCCGGGGAGCTGTTTTTT.

A few counts support this clonotype. V is TRBV6-2 or TRBV6-3 and J is TRBJ2-1; weak D call: TRBD2 (6 bases). Germline V lookup: CDR1 MNHEY, CDR2 SVGEGT. The length of the CDR3 is 12 residues. Trimming removed 7 bases at V and 7 bases at J, with 11 bases between. The CDR3 sequence is CASNLGGNEQFF. The CDR3 DNA reads TGTGCCAGCAATTTGGGGGGTAATGAGCAGTTCTTC.

The V call is TRBV27, the J call TRBJ2-3; TRBD1 matches at 7 bases. Germline lookup yields CDR1 MNHEY and CDR2 SMNVEV (reference sequence). The CDR3 runs to 14 residues. V gave up 6 bases and J gave up 2 bases; unmatched junction bases: 5. The DNA of the CDR3 is TGTGCCAGCAGCCGACAGGGTCCCACAGATACGCAGTATTTT. This encodes CASSRQGPTDTQYF.

V gene TRBV19 combines with J gene TRBJ2-3; D is perhaps TRBD1 (6 bases). The closer fit of TRBJ1-5 to the DNA end suggests the J call may be wrong. Germline V gives CDR1 LNHDA, CDR2 SQIVND (reference sequence). The CDR3 has 16 residues. CDR3 sequence reads: CASSITSGGAGDTQHF. CDR3 nucleotide sequence: TGTGCCAGTAGTATAACTAGCGGGGGGGCAGGAGATACGCAGCATTTT.

This clonotype was observed a handful of times. The chain recombines TRBV19 with TRBJ2-1, with 8 bases fitting TRBD2. The CDR3 totals 17 residues. Trimming at V came to 5 bases and at J to 4 bases, leaving 13 bases not matched to a gene. Germline V CDR1 and CDR2: LNHDA, SQIVND (reference sequence). In DNA form, the CDR3 reads TGTGCCAGTAGTCCCCCCTATGGCGGGGGGATTTACAATGAGCAGTTCTTC. This encodes CASSPPYGGGIYNEQFF.

J is TRBJ2-3 and V is TRBV7-2; no clear D. Germline loops: CDR1 SGHTA, CDR2 FQGNSA. V gave up 5 bases and J gave up 6 bases, with 12 bases separating them. The CDR3 has 13 residues. CDR3 residues: CASSAGPQDTQYF. The CDR3 DNA follows: TGTGCCAGCAGCGCCGGGCCCCAGGATACGCAGTATTTT.

V is TRBV2 and J is TRBJ1-2; TRBD1 is a possible D gene (6 bases). Germline CDR1 SNHLY, CDR2 FYNNEI. The CDR3 has 16 residues. Trimming shortened V by 8 bases and J by 6 bases, and 25 bases separated the two germline ends. CDR3 sequence reads: CASGRGPESPGHGYTF. CDR3 sequence (DNA): TGTGCCAGCGGACGGGGGCCGGAGTCCCCAGGACATGGCTACACCTTC.

The chain uses TRBV5-1 and TRBJ1-4; maybe TRBD1 (6 bases). Germline lookup yields CDR1 SGHRS and CDR2 YFSETQ. The germline V and J ends were trimmed by 3 bases and 4 bases, with 10 bases remaining between them. The CDR3 has 14 residues. CDR3 loop: CASSSQGFNEKLFF. The CDR3 DNA reads as TGCGCCAGCAGCTCACAGGGTTTTAATGAAAAACTGTTTTTT.

The chain has TRBV6-5 and TRBJ2-7, with TRBD1 matching over 7 bases. Germline V gives CDR1 MNHEY, CDR2 SVGAGI. V dropped 2 bases and J dropped 0; count of bases not matched to a gene: 4. The CDR3 loop spans 15 amino acids. CDR3 in DNA: TGTGCCAGCAGTTACCAGACAGGGAGCTCCTACGAGCAGTACTTC. Translating gives CASSYQTGSSYEQYF.

Many counts were recorded for this clonotype. This rearrangement joins TRBV20-1 to TRBJ1-2; possibly TRBD1 for D (5 bases). Germline V gene data show CDR1 as DFQATT and CDR2 as SNEGSKA (reference sequence). V was shortened by 0 bases and J by 4 bases, with 12 bases between the two germline ends. The CDR3 spans 14 residues. The CDR3 loop reads CSARDWGDPYGYTF. The CDR3 bases are TGCAGTGCTAGAGATTGGGGGGACCCCTATGGCTACACCTTC.

This clonotype was found many times. V gene TRBV6-2 or TRBV6-3 combines with J gene TRBJ2-7; D is unclear. Trimming shortened V by 0 bases and J by 0 bases, and 18 bases separated the two germline ends. This CDR3 has 18 residues. The V gene's germline CDR1 is MNHEY and CDR2 SVGEGT. The CDR3 nucleotides are TGTGCCAGCAGTTACTCGTTCGGCTCCAGCGCCCTCTCCTACGAGCAGTACTTC. It encodes CASSYSFGSSALSYEQYF.

This clonotype occurred many times. The J gene is TRBJ1-5, the V gene TRBV20-1, with 10 bases matching TRBD1. The CDR3 has 14 residues. Germline CDR1 DFQATT, CDR2 SNEGSKA (reference sequence). The trim removed 1 base at V and 9 bases at J, leaving 6 bases unmatched. The CDR3 DNA reads as TGCAGTGCTAGAGGACAGGGGGCGGTTGGGCCCCAGCATTTT. Amino acid sequence: CSARGQGAVGPQHF.

This clonotype was detected only a few times. The chain links TRBV9 to TRBJ2-1; 8 bases match TRBD1. The CDR3 runs 15 residues. The V gene's germline CDR1 is SGDLS and CDR2 YYNGEE. The J segment lost 6 bases and the V segment lost 4 bases, leaving 9 bases of the junction unmatched. CDR3 residues: CASSSTGALGNEQFF. The CDR3 nucleotides are TGTGCCAGCAGCTCGACAGGGGCGCTGGGCAATGAGCAGTTCTTC.

This clonotype came up a few times. The chain combines TRBV7-9 with TRBJ1-1, with a weak D call TRBD1 (5 bases). The CDR3 is 14 residues long. The V end was cut by 4 bases, the J end by 2 bases, with 11 bases between. Looked up from germline, CDR1 is SEHNR and CDR2 is FQNEAQ (reference sequence). Written as DNA, the CDR3 is TGTGCCAGCAGCTACCCAGGGACCAACACTGAAGCTTTCTTT. Translated: CASSYPGTNTEAFF.

The chain has TRBV4-3 and TRBJ1-1; 10 bases match TRBD1. From germline, CDR1 is LGHNA and CDR2 YSLEER. The ends lost 2 bases at V and 2 bases at J; junction bases unmatched: 2. The CDR3 contains 15 residues. The CDR3 region is CASSQLTGGNTEAFF. The CDR3, as DNA: TGCGCCAGCAGCCAACTGACAGGGGGCAACACTGAAGCTTTCTTT.

A remark on this clonotype: The junction and the germline gene differ at one end; a read error may be behind it. J is TRBJ2-5 and V is TRBV7-7; D may be TRBD2 (5 bases). Germline V CDR1 and CDR2: SSHAT, FNYEAQ (reference sequence). The CDR3 totals 13 residues. The CDR3 nucleotides are TGTGCTAGCAGCTCGGACTCGAGAGAGACCCAGTACTTC. Its translation: CASSSDSRETQYF.

V usage is TRBV25-1 and J usage is TRBJ1-1, with D unclear. Germline assignment: CDR1 MGHDK and CDR2 SYGVNS. V was clipped by 4 bases and J by 3 bases, with 12 bases between them. The CDR3 runs to 14 residues. CDR3 loop: CASSATLGYTEAFF. DNA for the CDR3: TGTGCCAGCAGTGCTACCCTTGGGTACACTGAAGCTTTCTTT.